This paragraph reports one TCR beta chain. This clone showed up just a few times. Its cognate antigen has yet to be identified. No much larger clone exists at a distance of one base, and base qualities are not known. The entire isolated RNA was reverse transcribed using the High Capacity cDNA Reverse Transcription Kit, and thus expressed TCRB transcripts were sequenced. Naive, central memory and regulatory T cell samples underwent deep immunoSEQ sequencing, averaging around 3.9 million total reads per sample. Sorted cells were lysed in RLT buffer, and RNA was extracted using DNase-treated RNeasy Micro or Mini kits according to cell number. Each cell subset was processed separately to prevent cross-contamination, with patient and healthy donor samples processed together. The immunoSEQ multiplex PCR was used to amplify TCRB sequences from cDNA, yielding 87-bp fragments that span the CDR3 region. The amplicons were sequenced using the Illumina HiSeq platform. The source study handled its data this way. PCR bias was corrected computationally using synthetic template baselines, and reads within Hamming distance 2 were collapsed, with unmergeable singletons discarded. Reads were aligned against IMGT to assign V, D and J genes, CDR3 length and insertions or deletions at six rearrangement sites. Within each subset, clonotype counts were normalized to the number of sorted cells before true diversity and Gini coefficients were calculated with the tcR R package. The overlap coefficient, calculated on TCRB nucleotide sequences, was used to measure repertoire sharing. As a proxy for the pre-selection repertoire, out-of-frame TCRB sequences from naive cells were analyzed. What TCRdb holds here is the immuneACCESS table cut down to in-frame rearrangements. Part of the clones is not present; checked against another copy, under half of the missing clones reflect an unresolved V gene, and the others are unexplained. V, J and clone size are those of that table, while D and trimming were read from the DNA. This sample lists 200,000 to 300,000 clones; roughly 20% were detected once. The ten largest clonotypes hold around 0.029% of the sample.

The sample comes from a study of beta chain features in type 1 diabetes listed by TCRdb under 2018. With respect to the entire study: Mean age, gender distribution, total cell number and subset yield did not differ between patients and healthy donors. A total of about 110 million sorted cells were examined across all samples, and the number of cells per subset was strongly correlated with RNA yield. In the study, TCRB repertoires of sorted circulating CD4+ T cell subsets from recently diagnosed type 1 diabetes patients were compared with those of matched healthy donors. Naive and central memory subsets were obtained from all 28 donors, but regulatory and stem cell-like memory subsets were isolated from only 8 patients and roughly 8 healthy donors. Results and caveats for the whole study, not just this receptor: PCR may preferentially amplify shorter templates, but because patient and control samples were amplified and corrected together, any resulting skew would affect both groups equally. A moderate but significant shortening of TCRB CDR3 length was observed in type 1 diabetes patients in all four CD4+ subsets. Because the HLA sub-analyses included only small numbers of individuals, any influence of HLA type on TCRB rearrangement was left unresolved. The naive, central memory and regulatory TCRB repertoires appeared to resemble one another more closely among patients than among healthy donors. Because cDNA rather than genomic DNA was sequenced, highly expressing activated cells could have been over-represented, although no difference in activation and CD3 levels was found between groups. Patients with type 1 diabetes made fewer insertions and deleted more nucleotides at VDJ recombination sites, implying thymic rearrangement abnormalities.

According to the germline V gene (reference sequence), CDR1 reads SEHNR and CDR2 reads FQNEAQ. Measured from the cysteine to the phenylalanine, the CDR3 is 15 residues long. The retained sequence is limited to the CDR3, 45 bases, with the frame set at the first base. Relative to germline, V is 4 bases shorter and J is 0 bases shorter, with 10 bases between their ends. Each donor gave one peripheral blood draw, about 100 mL on average, collected into heparinised tubes. A BD FACSAria II was used to sort naive, central memory, regulatory and stem cell-like memory CD4+ T cells with a panel that included CD45RO, CCR7, CD25, CD127, CD95 and CD27. Purity was above 95% for every sorted population. PBMCs were isolated immediately by Lymphoprep density gradient centrifugation and stained directly without culture. So that batch effects would be minimized, each experiment stained and sorted samples in pairs, pairing one healthy donor with one patient.

This TCR was recovered from a woman in her thirties or forties with type 1 diabetes. Recombination connected TRBV7-9 to TRBJ2-1; perhaps TRBD1 is the D gene, with 6 bases matching. The specimen sequenced was naive CD4+ T cells from blood. The sample's cell subset or site label is to be understood as: true naive CD4+ T cells. The DNA sequence is given as TGTGCCAGCAGCTCGAGGGGGACCTCCTACAATGAGCAGTTCTTC. Its amino acids are CASSSRGTSYNEQFF.